The 24 T cell receptor beta chains presented below share a single source sample, sequenced in a study of OX40 agonist ivuxolimab in advanced cancers. Produced via immunoSEQ multiplex PCR; TCRdb's table is partial and in-frame only. Of 70,000 or so clones listed, 70% to 90% are singletons. The sequencing here drew on CD4+ or CD8+ T cells sorted from blood, taken in a trial of the OX40 agonist ivuxolimab. These TCRs come from an adult with an advanced solid tumor such as melanoma, head and neck, liver or kidney cancer.

The J gene is TRBJ2-3, the V gene TRBV11-1, with 10 bases aligning to TRBD2. The CDR3 totals 17 residues. Looked up from germline, CDR1 is SGHAT and CDR2 is FQDESV (reference sequence). The V gene end was trimmed by 1 base and the J gene end by 2 bases; junction bases not matched to a gene: 6. This CDR3 is CASSLGWLAGVTDTQYF. DNA of the CDR3: TGTGCCAGCAGCTTAGGTTGGCTAGCGGGGGTCACAGATACGCAGTATTTT. Filled out from reference TRBV11-1 and TRBJ2-3, the complete variable domain reads EAEVAQSPRYKITEKSQAVAFWCDPISGHATLYWYRQILGQGPELLVQFQDESVVDDSQLPKDRFSAERLKGVDSTLKIQPAELGDSAMYLCASSLGWLAGVTDTQYFGPGTRLTVL.

V usage is TRBV10-3 and J usage is TRBJ2-1; D gene ambiguous. CDR3 size: 11 residues. Germline V gene sequence: CDR1 ENHRY, CDR2 SYGVKD. V was pared by 11 bases and J by 6 bases, with 11 bases between. The CDR3 DNA follows: TGTGCCTGCGGACGGGCCAATGAGCAGTTCTTC. It encodes CACGRANEQFF.

V usage is TRBV5-6 and J usage is TRBJ2-3, with 11 bases matching TRBD2. Germline trimming cut 2 bases from V and 3 bases from J; bases unmatched to any gene: 5. The CDR3 covers 16 residues. Germline V gives CDR1 SGHDT, CDR2 YYEEEE. The CDR3 nucleotides are TGTGCCAGCAGCTTACGACTAGCGGGGACTACAGATACGCAGTATTTT. It is translated as CASSLRLAGTTDTQYF.

The V call is TRBV2, the J call TRBJ2-1; 14 bases agree with TRBD2. The CDR3 is 14 amino acids. Germline CDR1 is SNHLY and CDR2 is FYNNEI. V lost 7 bases to trimming and J lost 9 bases; unmatched junction nucleotides: 5. CDR3 sequence: CASNRLAGGTEQFF. DNA of the CDR3: TGTGCCAGCAACAGACTAGCGGGAGGGACTGAGCAGTTCTTC.

The chain couples TRBV18 to TRBJ1-1, with D uncertain. The V end lost 3 bases, the J end lost 7 bases, and 12 bases lay between the germline ends. The CDR3 covers 13 residues. Germline values: CDR1 KGHSH, CDR2 LQKENI. As DNA, the CDR3 is TGTGCCAGCTCACCCTTTGAGCAGTTTGAAGCTTTCTTT. It translates to CASSPFEQFEAFF.

This chain joins TRBV28 and TRBJ1-1, with D unresolved. Germline V gene lookup returns CDR1 MDHEN and CDR2 SYDVKM. The CDR3 sequence is 13 residues long. V lost 5 bases, J lost 0 bases, and 7 bases lay in between. CDR3 region: CASSPLVNTEAFF. CDR3 sequence (DNA): TGTGCCAGCAGTCCTTTGGTGAACACTGAAGCTTTCTTT. The full variable domain, rest sourced from reference TRBV28 and TRBJ1-1, is DVKVTQSSRYLVKRTGEKVFLECVQDMDHENMFWYRQDPGLGLRLIYFSYDVKMKEKGDIPEGYSVSREKKERFSLILESASTNQTSMYLCASSPLVNTEAFFGQGTRLTVV.

The chain is built from TRBV6-1 and TRBJ2-2, with a possible D match to TRBD2 (7 bases). The CDR3 is 15 amino acids. CDR1 is MNHNS and CDR2 is SASEGT in the germline V gene. V dropped 2 bases and J dropped 4 bases, with 11 bases sitting between them. CDR3 residues: CASSERRGGTGELFF. CDR3 coding DNA: TGTGCCAGCAGTGAACGGAGGGGGGGCACCGGGGAGCTGTTTTTT.

Here the CDR3 DNA reads TGTGCCAGCACCCCGGACAGGGGGGGGACTGAAGCTTTCTTT. The encoded protein is CASTPDRGGTEAFF. V usage is TRBV6-5 and J usage is TRBJ1-1, with 10 bases lining up with TRBD1. The CDR3 covers 14 residues. The germline CDR1 and CDR2 sequences are MNHEY and SVGAGI. The J segment lost 5 bases and the V segment lost 7 bases, leaving 7 bases of the junction unmatched.

The V call is TRBV6-6, the J call TRBJ1-2, with D maybe TRBD1 (6 bases). This CDR3 has 14 residues. V gave up 6 bases and J gave up 8 bases, with 19 bases separating them. From germline, CDR1 is MNHNY and CDR2 SVGAGI (reference sequence). The CDR3 here is CASSRGEGEGGYTF. The CDR3 nucleotides are TGTGCCAGCAGCCGGGGGGAGGGGGAGGGGGGCTACACCTTC.

The CDR3, as DNA: TGTGCCTGGACTAGCGACAACTACGAGCAGTACTTC. Translating gives CAWTSDNYEQYF. V usage is TRBV30 and J usage is TRBJ2-7; D possibly corresponds to TRBD2 (6 bases). Per the germline V gene, CDR1 is GTSNPN and CDR2 is SVGIG (reference sequence). This CDR3 has 12 amino acids. V dropped 4 bases and J dropped 3 bases, with 10 bases sitting between them.

The chain employs TRBV11-2 and TRBJ2-3; D is ambiguous. Germline V gene lookup returns CDR1 SGHAT and CDR2 FQNNGV. V lost 0 bases, J lost 5 bases, and 3 bases lay in between. The CDR3 is 12 amino acids. CDR3 in DNA: TGTGCCAGCAGCTTAGAGCGAGATACGCAGTATTTT. The encoded protein is CASSLERDTQYF.

The chain recombines TRBV10-2 with TRBJ1-4; D is possibly TRBD1 (6 bases). Germline values: CDR1 WSHSY, CDR2 SAAADI. This CDR3 is 16 amino acids long. Trimming pared 0 bases from V and 7 bases from J, leaving 15 bases between. The CDR3 bases are TGCGCCAGCAGTGAGTCGACAGGCGCTGGGGGTGAAAAACTGTTTTTT. Protein product: CASSESTGAGGEKLFF.

The chain couples TRBV28 to TRBJ2-1; D possibly corresponds to TRBD1 (6 bases). The V end was cut by 6 bases, the J end by 7 bases, with 10 bases between. The CDR3 totals 12 residues. Germline loops: CDR1 MDHEN, CDR2 SYDVKM. CDR3 loop: CASSFRGNEQFF. The DNA for the CDR3 is TGTGCCAGCAGCTTCAGGGGTAATGAGCAGTTCTTC.

This clone appeared once. The chain has TRBV7-2 and TRBJ2-5, with 10 nucleotides matching TRBD2. CDR1 and CDR2 from the germline V gene are SGHTA and FQGNSA. The trim removed 0 bases at V and 6 bases at J, leaving 7 bases unmatched. The CDR3 is made up of 16 amino acids. The CDR3 protein is CASSLALAGGPKTQYF. The DNA for the CDR3 is TGTGCCAGCAGCTTAGCGTTAGCGGGAGGCCCTAAGACCCAGTACTTC.

This clone came up a few times. The chain uses TRBV19 and TRBJ1-5; no firm D call. V was shortened by 8 bases and J by 4 bases, with 18 bases between the two germline ends. Germline CDR1 LNHDA, CDR2 SQIVND (reference sequence). The CDR3 sequence is 15 residues long. The chain's CDR3 is CASLFRASLNQPQHF. The CDR3 DNA follows: TGTGCCAGTCTGTTCCGGGCCTCCCTTAATCAGCCCCAGCATTTT.

The chain couples TRBV18 to TRBJ2-7; TRBD2 agrees at 10 bases. V trimming: 3 bases; J trimming: 4 bases; junction bases outside the gene matches: 9. Germline lookup yields CDR1 KGHSH and CDR2 LQKENI. The CDR3 is made up of 16 amino acids. CDR3 sequence (DNA): TGTGCCAGCTCACCCAGCGGGGGGGCACTCAGTTACGAGCAGTACTTC. Translated, it gives CASSPSGGALSYEQYF.

This chain uses TRBV27 with TRBJ1-1; D unresolved. The CDR3 sequence is 11 residues long. The V end was cut by 3 bases, the J end by 7 bases, with 6 bases between. Germline V gives CDR1 MNHEY, CDR2 SMNVEV (reference sequence). CDR3 residues: CASSFLGEAFF. The CDR3 nucleotides read TGTGCCAGCAGTTTTTTAGGTGAAGCTTTCTTT.

The rearrangement uses TRBV6-6 and TRBJ1-1; possible D gene TRBD1, 6 bases. Germline-derived CDR1 and CDR2 are MNHNY and SVGAGI (reference sequence). Deletions cut 11 bases from V and 7 bases from J, with 23 bases between. This CDR3 is 14 amino acids long. The CDR3 region has the DNA TGTGCCGCGGCCGACAGGCCCGCGGGGTTTGAAGCTTTCTTT. As protein: CAAADRPAGFEAFF.

V and J are TRBV30 and TRBJ1-1, with 8 bases identical to TRBD1. The CDR3 length is 14 residues. After removal of 8 bases from V and 4 bases from J, the junction contained 12 bases not matched to a gene. Germline V gives CDR1 GTSNPN, CDR2 SVGIG (reference sequence). CDR3 nucleotides: TGTGCCGCCGGGACAGGATCAGGCCCCACTGAAGCTTTCTTT. This encodes CAAGTGSGPTEAFF.

The chain carries TRBV5-5 and TRBJ2-4, with a weak D call TRBD2 (5 bases). Trimming left V 0 bases short and J 10 bases short, with 14 bases between. CDR1 and CDR2 from the germline V gene are SGHKS and YYEKEE (reference sequence). The CDR3 is 14 residues long. CDR3 sequence: CASSLASGRGIQYF. Here the CDR3 DNA reads TGTGCCAGCAGCTTGGCCAGCGGCAGAGGAATTCAGTACTTC.

CDR3 region: CASSLRAYPPYEQYF. CDR3 DNA sequence: TGTGCCAGCAGTTTACGGGCGTATCCCCCTTACGAGCAGTACTTC. This chain joins TRBV28 and TRBJ2-7; no clear D gene. The CDR3 length is 15 residues. Trimming removed 2 bases from V and 4 bases from J, with 15 bases in between. Germline V lookup: CDR1 MDHEN, CDR2 SYDVKM.

DNA for the CDR3: TGTGCCAGCAGTTTGCGGGCAGGGAACTTTCAGGATCAGCCCCAGCATTTT. Its protein product is CASSLRAGNFQDQPQHF. The chain joins TRBV28 to TRBJ1-5; possible D gene TRBD1, 5 bases. V lost 3 bases and J 5 bases, leaving 20 bases between the germline ends. The CDR3 runs to 17 residues. Germline CDR1 reads MDHEN; CDR2 reads SYDVKM.

This sequence joins TRBV11-2 and TRBJ1-4; D gene unclear. Germline V gene lookup returns CDR1 SGHAT and CDR2 FQNNGV. This CDR3 is 14 amino acids long. V was shortened by 5 bases and J by 7 bases, with 14 bases between the two germline ends. The CDR3 bases are TGTGCCAGCAGCCCGAGCCCGAGGAGTGAAAAACTGTTTTTT. Its translation: CASSPSPRSEKLFF.

V gene TRBV27 combines with J gene TRBJ2-1, with TRBD2 as a possible D gene (7 bases). Germline-derived CDR1 and CDR2 are MNHEY and SMNVEV (reference sequence). The V end was cut by 6 bases, the J end by 2 bases, with 14 bases between. The CDR3 runs to 15 residues. The DNA of the CDR3 is TGTGCCAGCAGCCAACCCGGGGGGCCCTACAATGAGCAGTTCTTC. It specifies CASSQPGGPYNEQFF.